A single sample gave rise to the 4 T cell receptor beta chains below, sequenced in a study of blood T cells in healthy people across ages. A sample-barcoded 5' primer and a J-beta primer mix were used in a second PCR of about 6 to 11 cycles. Using its own MiXCR run on the 5' RACE reads, TCRdb lists one record per CDR3 protein. The repertoire holds roughly 930,000 distinct CDR3 sequences, around 48% seen once, with roughly an eighth in the top ten. The sample comprised blood. The receptors shown here come from a man aged 25 to 45 in good health.

The chain employs TRBV7-8 and TRBJ1-4, with 7 bases matching TRBD1. CDR1 SGHVS and CDR2 FQNEAQ come from the germline V gene. The CDR3 spans 16 residues. With 1 base clipped from V and 7 bases from J, the junction kept 9 bases outside the gene matches. The CDR3 sequence: CASSLGQGAGSEKLFF. The CDR3 region has the DNA TGTGCCAGCAGCTTAGGACAGGGCGCCGGGAGTGAAAAACTGTTTTTT.

This clonotype turned up a few times. This chain uses TRBV27 with TRBJ2-1, with 7 bases that match TRBD2. The CDR3 length is 14 residues. Germline trimming cut 5 bases from V and 5 bases from J; bases unmatched to any gene: 6. CDR1 and CDR2 (germline): MNHEY, SMNVEV (reference sequence). CDR3 DNA sequence: TGTGCCAGCAGTGCGACTAGCTGGGACAATGAGCAGTTCTTC. Protein product: CASSATSWDNEQFF.

In its sample, this clonotype was seen a few times. The CDR3 coding sequence is TGTGCCAGCAGCAGCAGGGTGTGGTCACCCCTCCACTTT. Translated: CASSSRVWSPLHF. V usage is TRBV21-1 and J usage is TRBJ1-6; no check of the table's D call, TRBD1, against the DNA was made. TRBV21-1 is termed a pseudogene. CDR3 size: 13 residues.

The chain has TRBV6-1 and TRBJ2-3; tentative D call: TRBD2 (6 bases). V was pared by 0 bases and J by 2 bases, with 9 bases between. This CDR3 is 15 amino acids long. The germline gives CDR1 MNHNS, CDR2 SASEGT. The CDR3 reads CASSEAAGLTDTQYF. The CDR3 DNA reads as TGTGCCAGCAGTGAAGCGGCGGGGCTCACAGATACGCAGTATTTT.